This TCR beta chain was captured in a study of beta chain features in type 1 diabetes (dated by TCRdb to between 2018 and 2020). About the full investigation: Mean age, gender distribution, total cell number and subset yield were not different between patients and healthy donors. The study compared the TCRB repertoires of sorted circulating CD4+ T cell subsets in recently diagnosed type 1 diabetes patients with those in matched healthy donors. Regulatory and stem cell-like memory subsets were isolated from only 8 patients and about 8 healthy donors, whereas naive and central memory subsets came from all 28 donors. A total of roughly 98,000,000 sorted cells were examined across all samples, and a strong correlation was observed between cell number per subset and RNA yield. General conclusions and limits of the study: Naive, central memory and regulatory TCRB repertoires appeared more similar among patients than among healthy donors. In all four CD4+ subsets, TCRB CDR3 length was moderately but significantly shorter in type 1 diabetes patients. Because small numbers of individuals were included in the HLA sub-analyses, any influence of HLA type on TCRB rearrangement was left unresolved. Shorter templates might have been favored by PCR, but patient and control samples were amplified and corrected together, so both groups would have been affected equally by any skew. Sequencing cDNA rather than genomic DNA could over-represent highly expressing activated cells, although activation and CD3 levels did not differ between groups. Patients with type 1 diabetes made fewer insertions and deleted more nucleotides at VDJ recombination sites, implying thymic rearrangement abnormalities.

V is pruned by 2 bases and J by 5 bases, leaving 2 bases of the junction without a gene match. Reading from cysteine to phenylalanine, the CDR3 counts 15 amino acids. The retained sequence is limited to the CDR3, 45 bases, with the frame set at the first base. Via the germline V gene, CDR1 is SGHTA and CDR2 FQGNSA. From each donor, a single peripheral blood sample of about 100 mL on average was drawn into heparinised tubes. A BD FACSAria II and a panel including CD45RO, CCR7, CD25, CD127, CD95 and CD27 were used to sort naive, central memory, regulatory and stem cell-like memory CD4+ T cells. Purity was above 98% for every sorted population. Right away, PBMCs were isolated by Lymphoprep density gradient centrifugation and were stained directly, with no culture step. Samples were stained and sorted in pairs, with one healthy donor and one patient per experiment, so that batch effects were minimized.

The High Capacity cDNA Reverse Transcription Kit was used to reverse transcribe all of the isolated RNA, meaning that expressed TCRB transcripts were what got sequenced. Deep immunoSEQ sequencing was performed on naive, central memory and regulatory T cell samples, with an average of roughly 3.6 million total reads per sample. Sorted cells were lysed in RLT buffer and RNA was extracted with DNase-treated RNeasy Micro or Mini kits, depending on cell number. Each cell subset was processed on its own to prevent cross-contamination, while patient and healthy donor samples were processed together. Using the immunoSEQ multiplex PCR, TCRB sequences were amplified from cDNA into 87-bp fragments spanning the CDR3 region. Sequencing of the amplicons was done on the Illumina HiSeq platform. Per the authors' processing: Synthetic template baselines were used to correct PCR bias computationally, reads within Hamming distance 2 were collapsed, and singletons that could not be merged were discarded. By aligning reads against IMGT, V, D and J genes, CDR3 length, and insertions or deletions at six rearrangement sites were assigned. Clonotype counts were normalized to sorted cell number within each subset before computing true diversity and Gini coefficients with the tcR R package. The overlap coefficient, calculated on TCRB nucleotide sequences, was used to measure repertoire sharing. Out-of-frame TCRB sequences from naive cells were analyzed as a proxy for the pre-selection repertoire. The table comes from immuneACCESS by way of TCRdb, which keeps in-frame sequences with V and J called. Part of the clones is missing from these tables; in studies checked, under half for an unresolved V gene and the rest for unknown reasons. V and J calls plus clone size are reproduced from that table; the DNA served to infer D and trimming. The sample table shows some 640,000 clones, and 11% to 15% are seen once. The ten largest clones add up to around 0.04% of the sample.

Comment on this clone: Its antigen remains undetermined. Base quality data are lacking; no much larger clone is found one base away.

The source material was naive CD4+ T cells from blood. The cell subset or site tag for this specimen amounts to: true naive CD4+ T cells. The sequence links TRBV7-2 to TRBJ2-3; TRBD2 agrees with 12 junctional bases. The TCR comes from a man in his late teens or twenties with type 1 diabetes. DNA sequence: TGTGCCAGCAGCTTATCGGGACTAGCGGGAGATACGCAGTATTTT. Its coded protein is CASSLSGLAGDTQYF.